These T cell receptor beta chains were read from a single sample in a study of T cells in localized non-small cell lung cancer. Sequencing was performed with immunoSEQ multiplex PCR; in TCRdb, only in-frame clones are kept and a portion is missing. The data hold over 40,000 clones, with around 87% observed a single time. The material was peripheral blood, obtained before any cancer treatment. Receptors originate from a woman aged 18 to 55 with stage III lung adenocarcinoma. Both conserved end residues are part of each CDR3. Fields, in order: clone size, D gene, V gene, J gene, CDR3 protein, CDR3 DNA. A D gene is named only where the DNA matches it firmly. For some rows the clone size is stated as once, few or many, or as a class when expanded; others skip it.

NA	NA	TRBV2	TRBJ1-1	CASSEYGPNTEAFF	TGTGCCAGCAGTGAATACGGGCCTAACACTGAAGCTTTCTTT
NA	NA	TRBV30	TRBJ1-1	CAWSVRASFRGPEAFF	TGTGCCTGGAGTGTACGGGCGTCTTTCAGGGGACCTGAAGCTTTCTTT
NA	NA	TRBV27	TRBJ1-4	CASSFRGTEKLFF	TGTGCCAGCAGTTTCCGAGGGACTGAAAAACTGTTTTTT
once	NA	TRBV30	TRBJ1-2	CAWSGSGNYGYTF	TGTGCCTGGAGTGGTTCAGGGAACTATGGCTACACCTTC
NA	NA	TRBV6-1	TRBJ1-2	CASSEDRVYGGYTF	TGTGCCAGCAGTGAAGACAGAGTGTATGGTGGCTACACCTTC
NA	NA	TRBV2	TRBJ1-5	CASSEGGGPQPQHF	TGTGCCAGCAGTGAAGGCGGGGGGCCCCAGCCCCAGCATTTT
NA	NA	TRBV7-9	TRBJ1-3	CASSSDSSGNTIYF	TGTGCCAGCAGCTCTGACAGCTCTGGAAACACCATATATTTT
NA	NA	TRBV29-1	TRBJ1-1	CSAPARGDTEAFF	TGCAGCGCACCGGCGCGGGGGGACACTGAAGCTTTCTTT
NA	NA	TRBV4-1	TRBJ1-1	CASSQGVMNTEAFF	TGCGCCAGCAGCCAGGGAGTTATGAACACTGAAGCTTTCTTT
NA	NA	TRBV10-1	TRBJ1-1	CASRERPGRDFSTEAFF	TGCGCCAGCAGGGAAAGACCGGGACGGGACTTTTCCACTGAAGCTTTCTTT
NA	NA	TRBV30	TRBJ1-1	CAWSQGMENTEAFF	TGTGCCTGGAGTCAGGGTATGGAGAACACTGAAGCTTTCTTT
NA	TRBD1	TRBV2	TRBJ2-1	CASSSGGHPYNEQFF	TGTGCCAGCAGTTCAGGGGGCCATCCCTACAATGAGCAGTTCTTC
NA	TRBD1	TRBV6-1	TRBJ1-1	CASSRQGNTEAFF	TGTGCCAGCAGTAGACAGGGGAACACTGAAGCTTTCTTT
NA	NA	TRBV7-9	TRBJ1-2	CASSLAGGYTF	TGTGCCAGCAGCTTAGCGGGGGGCTACACCTTC
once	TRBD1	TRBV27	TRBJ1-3	CASSPQGHSGNTIYF	TGTGCCAGCAGTCCACAGGGGCACTCTGGAAACACCATATATTTT
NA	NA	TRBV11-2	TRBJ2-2	CASSPAGPYGELFF	TGTGCCAGCAGCCCAGCCGGCCCATACGGGGAGCTGTTTTTT
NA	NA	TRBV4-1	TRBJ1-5	CASSPRQEFSNQPQHF	TGCGCCAGCAGCCCCCGTCAGGAGTTTAGCAATCAGCCCCAGCATTTT
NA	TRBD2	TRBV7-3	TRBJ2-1	CASSSTSGGGNEQFF	TGTGCCAGCAGCTCGACTAGCGGGGGCGGGAATGAGCAGTTCTTC
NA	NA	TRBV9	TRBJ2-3	CASSPRSPRGDTQYF	TGTGCCAGCAGCCCCCGTAGTCCCAGGGGAGATACGCAGTATTTT
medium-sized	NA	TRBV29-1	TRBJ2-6	CSVEGLLGANVLTF	TGCAGCGTTGAAGGGCTCCTGGGGGCCAACGTCCTGACTTTC
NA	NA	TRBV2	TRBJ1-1	CATGIGKGLDTEAFF	TGTGCCACGGGTATTGGGAAGGGTTTGGACACTGAAGCTTTCTTT
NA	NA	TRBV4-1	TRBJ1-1	CASSQAMNTEAFF	TGCGCCAGCAGCCAAGCAATGAACACTGAAGCTTTCTTT
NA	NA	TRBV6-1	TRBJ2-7	CASSVLATRTREQYF	TGTGCCAGCAGTGTGCTTGCTACACGGACGCGCGAGCAGTACTTC
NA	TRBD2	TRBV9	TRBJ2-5	CASSVGAGGETQYF	TGTGCCAGCAGCGTAGGGGCGGGGGGAGAGACCCAGTACTTC
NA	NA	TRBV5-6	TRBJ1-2	CASSLYKGTYGYTF	TGTGCCAGCAGCTTGTATAAGGGAACCTATGGCTACACCTTC
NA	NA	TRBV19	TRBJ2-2	CASSIAGELFF	TGTGCCAGTAGTATTGCCGGGGAGCTGTTTTTT
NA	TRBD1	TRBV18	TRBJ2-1	CASRGQPSYNEQFF	TGTGCCAGCCGGGGACAGCCTTCCTACAATGAGCAGTTCTTC